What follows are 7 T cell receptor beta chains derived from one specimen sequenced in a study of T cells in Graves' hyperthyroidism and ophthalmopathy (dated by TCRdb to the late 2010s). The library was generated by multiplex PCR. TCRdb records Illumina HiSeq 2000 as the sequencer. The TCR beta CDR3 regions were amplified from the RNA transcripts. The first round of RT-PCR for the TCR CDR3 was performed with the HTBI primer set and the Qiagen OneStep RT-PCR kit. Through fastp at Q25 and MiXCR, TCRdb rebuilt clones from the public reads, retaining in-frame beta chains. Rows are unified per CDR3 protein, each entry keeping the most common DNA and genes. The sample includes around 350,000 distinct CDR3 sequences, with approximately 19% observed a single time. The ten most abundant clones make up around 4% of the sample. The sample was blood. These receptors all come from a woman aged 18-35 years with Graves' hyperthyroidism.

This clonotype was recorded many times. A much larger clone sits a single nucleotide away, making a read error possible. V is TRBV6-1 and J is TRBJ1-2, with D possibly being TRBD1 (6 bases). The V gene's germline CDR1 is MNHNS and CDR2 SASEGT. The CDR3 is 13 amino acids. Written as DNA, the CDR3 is TGTGTCAGCAGCGAGACAGGAGGTTATGGCTACACCTTC. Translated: CVSSETGGYGYTF.

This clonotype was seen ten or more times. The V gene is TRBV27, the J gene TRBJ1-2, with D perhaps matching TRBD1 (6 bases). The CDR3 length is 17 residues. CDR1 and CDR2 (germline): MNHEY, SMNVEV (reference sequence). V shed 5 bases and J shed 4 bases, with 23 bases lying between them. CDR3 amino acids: CASSPRLRGSYPYGYTF. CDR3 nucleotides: TGTGCCAGCAGTCCAAGACTCAGGGGATCCTATCCCTATGGCTACACCTTC.

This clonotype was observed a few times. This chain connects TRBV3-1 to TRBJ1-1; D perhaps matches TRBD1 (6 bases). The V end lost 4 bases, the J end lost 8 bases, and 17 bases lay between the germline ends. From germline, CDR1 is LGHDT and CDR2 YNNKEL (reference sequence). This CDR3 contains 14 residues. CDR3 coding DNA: TGTGCCAGCAGCCTCGGGACGGGGGCCGAAGAAGCTTTCTTT. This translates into CASSLGTGAEEAFF.

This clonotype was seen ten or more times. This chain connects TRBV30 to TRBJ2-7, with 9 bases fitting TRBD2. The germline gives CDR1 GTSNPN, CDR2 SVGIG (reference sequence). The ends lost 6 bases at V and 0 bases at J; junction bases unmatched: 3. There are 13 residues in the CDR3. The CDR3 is CACSGGSSYEQYF. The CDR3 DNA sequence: TGTGCCTGCAGCGGGGGGAGCTCCTACGAGCAGTACTTC.

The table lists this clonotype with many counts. CDR3 protein: CSARDPGGLNGGYTF. The CDR3 nucleotides read TGCAGTGCTAGAGATCCAGGGGGTTTGAACGGGGGCTACACCTTC. The chain combines TRBV20-1 with TRBJ1-2; 7 nucleotides line up with TRBD1. Unmatched junction bases numbered 12, after V lost 0 bases and J lost 8 bases. This CDR3 has 15 residues. Germline loops: CDR1 DFQATT, CDR2 SNEGSKA (reference sequence).

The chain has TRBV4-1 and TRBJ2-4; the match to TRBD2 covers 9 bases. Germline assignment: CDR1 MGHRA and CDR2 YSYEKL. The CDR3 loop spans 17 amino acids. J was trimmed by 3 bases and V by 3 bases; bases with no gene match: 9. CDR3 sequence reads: CASSQPGLALRKNIQYF. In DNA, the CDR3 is TGCGCCAGCAGCCAGCCGGGACTAGCCCTACGCAAAAACATTCAGTACTTC.

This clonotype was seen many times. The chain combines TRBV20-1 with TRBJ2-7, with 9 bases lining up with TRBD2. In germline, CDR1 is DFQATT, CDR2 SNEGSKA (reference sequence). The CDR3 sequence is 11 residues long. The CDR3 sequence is CIAGGFDEQYF. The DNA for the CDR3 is TGCATTGCGGGAGGGTTCGACGAGCAGTACTTC.